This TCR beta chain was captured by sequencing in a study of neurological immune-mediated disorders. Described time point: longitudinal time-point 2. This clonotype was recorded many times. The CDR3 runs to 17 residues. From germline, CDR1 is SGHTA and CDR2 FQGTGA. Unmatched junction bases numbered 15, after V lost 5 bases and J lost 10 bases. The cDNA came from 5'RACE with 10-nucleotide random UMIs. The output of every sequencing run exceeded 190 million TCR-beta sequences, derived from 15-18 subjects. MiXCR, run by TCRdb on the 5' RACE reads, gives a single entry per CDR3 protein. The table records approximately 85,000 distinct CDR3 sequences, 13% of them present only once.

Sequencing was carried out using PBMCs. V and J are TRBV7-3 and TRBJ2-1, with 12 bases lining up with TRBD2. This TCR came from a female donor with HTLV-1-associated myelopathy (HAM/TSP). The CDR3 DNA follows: TGTGCCAGCAGCCCCCCCGAGTCTAGCGGGGGGGCCGGAGAGCAGTTCTTC. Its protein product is CASSPPESSGGAGEQFF.